The 15 T cell receptor beta chains reported below all come from one sample, sequenced in a study of blood T cell repertoires in COVID-19. TCRdb's copy holds only in-frame clones and misses some; the assay was immunoSEQ multiplex PCR. The repertoire holds about 120,000 clones, with roughly 76% as singletons. Sequenced: peripheral blood. The origin of the receptors is a human donor in a cohort sampled during active COVID-19.

The chain links TRBV4-2 to TRBJ1-2; TRBD1 aligns across 7 bases. The CDR3 has 16 amino acids. Germline loops: CDR1 LGHNA, CDR2 YNFKEQ. The J segment lost 1 base and the V segment lost 0 bases, leaving 5 bases of the junction unmatched. CDR3: CASSQEAGTDNYGYTF. The DNA of the CDR3 is TGTGCCAGCAGCCAAGAAGCCGGGACAGATAACTATGGCTACACCTTC.

V usage is TRBV28 and J usage is TRBJ2-7, with 11 bases aligning to TRBD2. This CDR3 contains 15 residues. Losses at the gene ends were 3 bases for V and 6 bases for J; bases not matched to a gene: 7. Germline loops: CDR1 MDHEN, CDR2 SYDVKM. CDR3 DNA sequence: TGTGCCAGCAGTTTGGATAGCGGGAGGGCCGGCGAGCAGTACTTC. Its protein is CASSLDSGRAGEQYF.

The chain combines TRBV27 with TRBJ2-7; maybe TRBD1 (6 bases). The CDR3 length is 14 residues. Trimming shortened V by 4 bases and J by 1 base, and 11 bases separated the two germline ends. CDR1 and CDR2 (germline): MNHEY, SMNVEV (reference sequence). The CDR3 bases are TGTGCCAGCAGTTCTTCAGGGGCATCCTACGAGCAGTACTTC. Encoded protein: CASSSSGASYEQYF.

V gene TRBV27 combines with J gene TRBJ1-5, with 7 bases fitting TRBD1. This CDR3 has 15 residues. Germline CDR1 reads MNHEY; CDR2 reads SMNVEV (reference sequence). The trim removed 8 bases at V and 2 bases at J, leaving 9 bases unmatched. CDR3 nucleotides: TGTGCCAGCGGCAGGACAGGCTCTGGCAATCAGCCCCAGCATTTT. Translation gives CASGRTGSGNQPQHF.

This rearrangement joins TRBV2 to TRBJ1-1; weak D call: TRBD1 (5 bases). This CDR3 has 14 amino acids. Germline V gene lookup returns CDR1 SNHLY and CDR2 FYNNEI. V was shortened by 6 bases and J by 0 bases, with 11 bases between the two germline ends. The CDR3 nucleotides read TGTGCCAGCAGGATGGACATGCTGAACACTGAAGCTTTCTTT. It is translated as CASRMDMLNTEAFF.

This CDR3 reads CASSRNSLYTEAFF. For the CDR3, the DNA is TGTGCCAGCAGCAGAAACTCTCTTTACACTGAAGCTTTCTTT. The chain employs TRBV7-2 and TRBJ1-1; D gene ambiguous. Germline V gives CDR1 SGHTA, CDR2 FQGNSA. This CDR3 contains 14 residues. V was cut by 5 bases and J by 3 bases, with 13 bases left in between. Looking up the rest from reference TRBV7-2 and TRBJ1-1 gives the full variable domain: GAGVSQSPSNKVTEKGKDVELRCDPISGHTALYWYRQSLGQGLEFLIYFQGNSAPDKSGLPSDRFSAERTGGSVSTLTIQRTQQEDSAVYLCASSRNSLYTEAFFGQGTRLTVV.

V is TRBV19 and J is TRBJ2-4, with D possibly matching TRBD1 (6 bases). Trimming took off 5 bases at V and 4 bases at J, with 12 bases between the two ends. Germline assignment: CDR1 LNHDA and CDR2 SQIVND (reference sequence). The CDR3 covers 14 residues. The CDR3 nucleotides are TGTGCCAGTAGTCCGCGACAGGAAAAAAACATTCAGTACTTC. It specifies CASSPRQEKNIQYF.

The chain has TRBV25-1 and TRBJ1-3; no clear D. The CDR3 loop spans 16 amino acids. Germline V CDR1 and CDR2: MGHDK, SYGVNS. Between the trimmed V and J ends, which lost 0 bases and 3 bases, there was a span of 12 bases. The CDR3 DNA sequence: TGTGCCAGCAGTGAATATATCGGATCAGGTGGAAACACCATATATTTT. As protein: CASSEYIGSGGNTIYF.

The rearrangement uses TRBV4-3 and TRBJ2-7; possible D gene TRBD1, 6 bases. CDR1 is LGHNA, CDR2 YSLEER, per germline. This CDR3 is 15 amino acids long. V gave up 0 bases and J gave up 0 bases, with 9 bases separating them. DNA for the CDR3: TGCGCCAGCAGCCAAGATGAGACAGGCTCCTACGAGCAGTACTTC. Protein sequence: CASSQDETGSYEQYF.

CDR3 region: CASSLAGTGYQETQYF. CDR3 bases: TGTGCCAGCAGCTTGGCCGGGACAGGGTACCAAGAGACCCAGTACTTC. The chain combines TRBV5-6 with TRBJ2-5; 9 bases map to TRBD1. CDR3 length: 16 amino acids. Germline V CDR1 and CDR2: SGHDT, YYEEEE. Trimming took 0 bases from V and 0 from J; bases not matched to a gene: 3.

In its sample, this clone was seen once. The V gene is TRBV6-2 or TRBV6-3, the J gene TRBJ2-7; 8 bases are shared with TRBD1. J gave up 2 bases and V 2 bases, and 2 bases lay outside the gene matches. Germline CDR1 and CDR2: MNHEY and SVGEGT. The CDR3 consists of 14 residues. CDR3 bases: TGTGCCAGCAGTTACAGGACAGGGCCCTACGAGCAGTACTTC. As protein: CASSYRTGPYEQYF.

The gene calls are TRBV18 and TRBJ2-5; weak D call: TRBD2 (5 bases). Per germline, CDR1 KGHSH and CDR2 LQKENI. The CDR3 runs 14 residues. V lost 3 bases, J lost 2 bases, and 10 bases lay in between. Here the CDR3 reads CASSPRGSQETQYF. The CDR3 nucleotides are TGTGCCAGCTCACCCCGGGGTTCTCAAGAGACCCAGTACTTC.

The rearrangement links TRBV9 to TRBJ2-1; 7 nucleotides line up with TRBD2. The CDR3 contains 16 residues. In germline, CDR1 is SGDLS, CDR2 YYNGEE. Germline trimming cut 4 bases from V and 4 bases from J; bases unmatched to any gene: 11. CDR3 in DNA: TGTGCCAGCAGCCCCCGGGGGGAGGGGCAGTACAATGAGCAGTTCTTC. Its translation: CASSPRGEGQYNEQFF.

This chain connects TRBV19 to TRBJ1-1, with D perhaps TRBD1 (6 bases). Germline CDR1 is LNHDA and CDR2 is SQIVND (reference sequence). CDR3 length: 12 residues. V dropped 8 bases and J dropped 4 bases, with 11 bases sitting between them. Here the CDR3 reads CASSGVSTEAFF. The DNA for the CDR3 is TGTGCCAGTTCAGGGGTTTCCACTGAAGCTTTCTTT. The full variable domain, completed using reference TRBV19 and TRBJ1-1, is DGGITQSPKYLFRKEGQNVTLSCEQNLNHDAMYWYRQDPGQGLRLIYYSQIVNDFQKGDIAEGYSVSREKKESFPLTVTSAQKNPTAFYLCASSGVSTEAFFGQGTRLTVV.

The chain carries TRBV7-3 and TRBJ1-2, with 7 bases identical to TRBD1. Unmatched junction bases numbered 12, after V lost 6 bases and J lost 5 bases. The CDR3 runs to 15 residues. The germline gives CDR1 SGHTA, CDR2 FQGTGA. This CDR3 is CASREGPGGVYGYTF. The CDR3 region has the DNA TGTGCCAGCAGAGAGGGGCCAGGGGGAGTATATGGCTACACCTTC.